Sequencing of this T cell receptor beta chain was carried out in a study of blood T cells in healthy people across ages. General study results and limits: The diversity estimates, figures obtained from one million T cells, were considered underestimates. Donor CMV infection status was unknown, possibly confounding age-related changes in expanded clonotypes.

Sample-barcoded 5' priming and a J-beta primer mix drove a second PCR of roughly 7 to 11 cycles. Each single sample gave us at least 3 million CDR3-containing paired-end reads. TCRdb processed the 5' RACE reads anew with MiXCR; each CDR3 protein has one entry. The sample yields fewer than 1.5 million distinct CDR3 sequences, roughly 40% seen once. Only one count was recorded for this clonotype. Its specificity is not known. This CDR3 spans 14 amino acids. The V segment lost 0 bases and the J segment 4 bases; nucleotides outside the gene matches: 2. CDR1 is GTSNPN, CDR2 SVGIG, per germline (reference sequence).

The sequencing sample was made of blood. V gene TRBV30 combines with J gene TRBJ2-3; 9 bases are shared with TRBD2. The receptor comes from a woman younger than 35 in good health. CDR3 amino acids: CAWSVSGGSDTQYF. The CDR3 DNA reads TGTGCCTGGAGTGTTAGCGGGGGCTCAGATACGCAGTATTTT.